Shown below are 18 T cell receptor beta chains from a single sample sequenced in a study of blood T cell repertoires in COVID-19. Profiling relied on immunoSEQ multiplex PCR, and the TCRdb table lists in-frame clones only, not all of them. Here the sample spans around 300,000 clones, 89% being singletons. The sequenced material came from peripheral blood. These receptors were collected from a middle-aged woman who had recovered from COVID-19.

The chain employs TRBV3-1 (or the pseudogene TRBV3-2) and TRBJ2-3; D perhaps matches TRBD2 (5 bases). CDR3 length: 16 residues. Germline CDR1 is LGHDT and CDR2 is YNNKEL (reference sequence). V lost 2 bases to trimming and J lost 2 bases, with 14 bases between them. CDR3 sequence reads: CASSQILPGNTDTQYF. The CDR3 DNA sequence: TGTGCCAGCAGCCAAATCCTCCCGGGAAACACAGATACGCAGTATTTT.

The gene calls are TRBV12-2 and TRBJ2-5; the D call of TRBD1 is as the table states it, not checked on the DNA. TRBV12-2 is noted as a pseudogene. The CDR3 is made up of 15 amino acids. CDR3 amino acids: CASRSLGGQEETQYF. The DNA of the CDR3 is TGTGCAAGTCGCTCGCTGGGGGGACAGGAAGAGACCCAGTACTTC.

This chain connects TRBV3-1 (or the pseudogene TRBV3-2) to TRBJ1-2; D possibly corresponds to TRBD1 (5 bases). Between the trimmed V and J ends, which lost 1 base and 4 bases, there was a span of 13 bases. CDR3 size: 15 residues. CDR1 LGHDT and CDR2 YNNKEL come from the germline V gene (reference sequence). CDR3 sequence (DNA): TGTGCCAGCAGCCAAGGGGGGGAGTCGGGCTATGGCTACACCTTC. Its protein is CASSQGGESGYGYTF.

This chain connects TRBV14 to TRBJ2-7; TRBD1 aligns across 8 bases. After removal of 4 bases from V and 7 bases from J, the junction contained 15 bases not matched to a gene. The CDR3 has 16 residues. Looked up from germline, CDR1 is SGHDN and CDR2 is FVKESK. The CDR3 DNA reads as TGTGCCAGCAGCCTCGACAGGGGAGGTACAAGAGGAGAGCAGTACTTC. This sequence encodes CASSLDRGGTRGEQYF.

This chain links TRBV19 with TRBJ1-4, with 9 bases matching TRBD1. Germline V CDR1 and CDR2: LNHDA, SQIVND (reference sequence). V gave up 6 bases and J gave up 5 bases; unmatched junction bases: 4. This CDR3 is 14 amino acids long. CDR3 sequence (DNA): TGTGCCAGTAGCGACGGGACAGGGAATGAAAAACTGTTTTTT. This encodes CASSDGTGNEKLFF.

This clone was counted between two and nine times. J is TRBJ1-2 and V is TRBV27; 10 positions match TRBD1. This CDR3 comprises 14 residues. V lost 6 bases, J lost 10 bases, and 11 bases stayed unmatched. The germline V gene encodes CDR1 MNHEY and CDR2 SMNVEV (reference sequence). The CDR3, as DNA: TGTGCCAGCAGGGCCGTGGGACAGGGGTTCGACTACACCTTC. It yields the protein CASRAVGQGFDYTF.

The rearrangement uses TRBV20-1 and TRBJ2-2; D unclear. V lost 6 bases, J lost 0 bases, and 2 bases lay in between. The CDR3 totals 11 residues. Germline V CDR1 and CDR2: DFQATT, SNEGSKA (reference sequence). CDR3 protein: CSATNTGELFF. CDR3 nucleotide sequence: TGCAGTGCCACGAACACCGGGGAGCTGTTTTTT.

This chain links TRBV6-5 with TRBJ1-6, with 8 bases lining up with TRBD1. The CDR3 extends over 15 amino acids. The V gene's germline CDR1 is MNHEY and CDR2 SVGAGI. Trimming removed 3 bases from V and 6 bases from J; junction bases left unmatched: 4. The CDR3 loop reads CASSYQGAGNSPLHF. CDR3 DNA sequence: TGTGCCAGCAGTTATCAGGGGGCGGGTAATTCACCCCTCCACTTT.

The genes are TRBV11-3 and TRBJ2-7, with 9 bases aligning to TRBD2. The CDR3 loop spans 17 amino acids. V was pared by 0 bases and J by 6 bases, with 12 bases of the junction left unmatched. Germline loops: CDR1 SGHNT, CDR2 YENEEA. The CDR3: CASSLDPFGLASVEQYF. The CDR3 coding sequence is TGTGCCAGCAGCTTAGATCCGTTTGGACTAGCGTCGGTCGAGCAGTACTTC.

The chain combines TRBV18 with TRBJ2-1; TRBD2 matches 14 bases. J gave up 12 bases and V 3 bases, and 4 bases lay outside the gene matches. The CDR3 has 14 amino acids. The germline V gene encodes CDR1 KGHSH and CDR2 LQKENI. In DNA, the CDR3 is TGTGCCAGCTCACCCGGGACTAGCGGGAGTTCGCAGTTCTTC. The encoded protein is CASSPGTSGSSQFF.

This chain joins TRBV7-9 and TRBJ1-2, with TRBD1 identical over 7 bases. With V trimmed by 5 bases and J by 8 bases, 11 bases remained unmatched. Germline CDR1 reads SEHNR; CDR2 reads FQNEAQ (reference sequence). The CDR3 totals 14 residues. CDR3 protein: CASSPDRPGGGYTF. CDR3 nucleotide sequence: TGTGCCAGCAGCCCGGACAGGCCGGGAGGGGGCTACACCTTC.

This rearrangement joins TRBV9 to TRBJ1-3; 9 bases fit TRBD1. The junction had 5 bases not matched to a gene; V was cut back by 3 bases and J by 4 bases. CDR3 length: 15 amino acids. CDR1 SGDLS and CDR2 YYNGEE come from the germline V gene. CDR3 sequence: CASSAGQGAGNTIYF. CDR3 sequence (DNA): TGTGCCAGCAGCGCGGGACAGGGCGCGGGAAACACCATATATTTT. The whole variable domain, remainder taken from reference TRBV9 and TRBJ1-3, is DSGVTQTPKHLITATGQRVTLRCSPRSGDLSVYWYQQSLDQGLQFLIQYYNGEERAKGNILERFSAQQFPDLHSELNLSSLELGDSALYFCASSAGQGAGNTIYFGEGSWLTVV.

This sequence joins TRBV24-1 and TRBJ2-1; 10 bases are a match to TRBD2. With V trimmed by 5 bases and J by 0 bases, 3 bases remained unmatched. Germline V gene data show CDR1 as KGHDR and CDR2 as SFDVKD. The CDR3 runs to 16 residues. Here the CDR3 DNA reads TGTGCCACCAGTGGTCCTAGCGGGAGCTCCTACAATGAGCAGTTCTTC. As protein: CATSGPSGSSYNEQFF.

V gene TRBV5-6 combines with J gene TRBJ1-6, with unresolved D. Germline V gene lookup returns CDR1 SGHDT and CDR2 YYEEEE. This CDR3 comprises 12 residues. V was trimmed by 3 bases and J by 14 bases, leaving 12 bases between them. CDR3 nucleotides: TGTGCCAGCAGCTCTACTTCCGTTTCCCTCCACTTT. Amino acid sequence: CASSSTSVSLHF.

The sample holds many counts of this clone. In the same sample, other DNA sequences code for this CDR3. The V gene is TRBV7-9, the J gene TRBJ2-2; 11 positions agree with TRBD2. Per the germline V gene, CDR1 is SEHNR and CDR2 is FQNEAQ (reference sequence). V lost 5 bases and J lost 0; bases outside the gene matches: 8. The CDR3 is 18 amino acids. In DNA, the CDR3 is TGTGCCAGCAGCGCCGGGACTAGCGGAAATGCGAACACCGGGGAGCTGTTTTTT. Its translation: CASSAGTSGNANTGELFF.

With respect to this clone: Distinct nucleotide sequences in the sample also encode this CDR3. J is TRBJ1-3 and V is TRBV28; weak D call: TRBD1 (6 bases). This CDR3 spans 15 amino acids. Trimming took off 6 bases at V and 0 bases at J, with 12 bases between the two ends. CDR1 is MDHEN and CDR2 is SYDVKM in the germline V gene. CDR3 bases: TGTGCCAGCAGCGGAGGACAGAGCTCTGGAAACACCATATATTTT. Amino acids: CASSGGQSSGNTIYF.

The chain employs TRBV6-1 and TRBJ2-7; tentatively, D is TRBD1 (6 bases). The CDR3 is made up of 14 amino acids. V was pared by 1 base and J by 2 bases, with 9 bases between. Germline loops: CDR1 MNHNS, CDR2 SASEGT. In DNA form, the CDR3 reads TGTGCCAGCAGTGAAGGGGGGCAGCCCTACGAGCAGTACTTC. Its protein is CASSEGGQPYEQYF.

The chain combines TRBV3-1 (or the pseudogene TRBV3-2) with TRBJ1-1, with a possible D match to TRBD1 (6 bases). The germline CDR1 and CDR2 sequences are LGHDT and YNNKEL (reference sequence). This CDR3 region has 15 residues. The V gene lost 2 bases and the J gene lost 6 bases, with 16 bases spanning the gap. CDR3 DNA sequence: TGTGCCAGCAGCCAAAGTGGAGGGGGGGGCCCTGAAGCTTTCTTT. Translation gives CASSQSGGGGPEAFF.